This T cell receptor beta chain was captured by sequencing in a study of cytotoxic CD8 clonotypes in ibrutinib-treated CLL. Sequencing was performed with immunoSEQ multiplex PCR; in TCRdb, only in-frame clones are kept and a portion is missing. This sample has approximately 130,000 clones, with around four fifths found just once. V lost 4 bases and J lost 12, with 10 bases in between. Germline CDR1 is MNHNY and CDR2 is SVGAGI (reference sequence). This CDR3 is built from 12 residues. The chain uses TRBV6-6 and TRBJ1-6, with D uncertain. The starting material was PBMCs, obtained after 24 months of ibrutinib treatment. The sequence was obtained from a human donor with chronic lymphocytic leukemia. Written as DNA, the CDR3 is TGTGCCAGCAGTTCCTCGAATCGACCCCTCCACTTT. Translated, it gives CASSSSNRPLHF.